Listed below are T cell receptor beta chains from one sample, sequenced in a study of blood T cell repertoires in COVID-19. Using immunoSEQ multiplex PCR, the repertoire was profiled, and TCRdb retains in-frame clones only, with some absent. Of roughly 320,000 clones in the sample, 80% to 90% were seen once. The sequenced material came from peripheral blood. The receptor set was obtained from a woman in her 50s with COVID-19, enrolled during active disease. Both conserved end residues are part of each CDR3. D genes are given only for firm matches. Where a row states a size, it is once, few, many or the class of an expanded clone; other rows omit it.

>TRBD2|TRBV5-1|NA|16|TRBJ2-1
CASSLAIGRAVNEQFF
TGCGCCAGCAGCTTGGCCATCGGGAGGGCCGTGAATGAGCAGTTCTTC
>NA|TRBV4-2|NA|15|TRBJ1-3
CASSEGEHKANTIYF
TGTGCCAGCAGCGAGGGGGAGCATAAGGCAAACACCATATATTTT
>TRBD2|TRBV28|NA|14|TRBJ2-3
CASRLAGSTDTQYF
TGTGCCAGCAGGCTAGCGGGATCCACAGATACGCAGTATTTT
>NA|TRBV30|NA|14|TRBJ1-1
CAWDTRGTNTEAFF
TGTGCCTGGGACACGAGGGGGACGAACACTGAAGCTTTCTTT
>NA|TRBV6-5|NA|15|TRBJ1-4
CASSLTAIPPEKLFF
TGTGCCAGCAGTCTCACAGCCATCCCGCCCGAAAAACTGTTTTTT
>NA|TRBV7-9|NA|17|TRBJ2-2
CASSPSSPGWNTGELFF
TGTGCCAGCAGCCCTAGCTCCCCGGGGTGGAACACCGGGGAGCTGTTTTTT
>NA|TRBV14|NA|13|TRBJ1-2
CASSQRQGNGYTF
TGTGCCAGCAGCCAACGTCAGGGTAATGGCTACACCTTC
>TRBD1|TRBV30|NA|16|TRBJ1-6
CAWGPLSTGSGSPLHF
TGTGCCTGGGGGCCCCTATCGACAGGGTCAGGATCACCCCTCCACTTT
>NA|TRBV27|NA|16|TRBJ2-3
CASAIEVSSPPDTQYF
TGTGCCAGCGCCATAGAAGTGTCTTCCCCCCCAGATACGCAGTATTTT
>NA|TRBV11-2|NA|15|TRBJ2-7
CASSLGPAPLYEQYF
TGTGCCAGCAGCTTAGGACCAGCGCCTCTCTACGAGCAGTACTTC
>NA|TRBV18|NA|16|TRBJ2-6
CASSRITGSGANVLTF
TGTGCCAGCTCACGGATAACGGGTTCCGGGGCCAACGTCCTGACTTTC
>NA|TRBV10-3|NA|13|TRBJ1-2
CAISDGGWAGYTF
TGTGCCATCAGTGACGGGGGGTGGGCTGGCTACACCTTC
>NA|TRBV3-1/TRBV3-2|NA|12|TRBJ2-7
CASSLLSYEQYF
TGTGCCAGCAGCCTTCTCTCCTACGAGCAGTACTTC
>NA|TRBV5-4|NA|13|TRBJ2-5
CASSKRTAGSQYF
TGTGCCAGCAGCAAAAGGACAGCCGGAAGCCAGTACTTC
>TRBD1|TRBV5-4|NA|15|TRBJ2-2
CASSFRDRGTGELFF
TGTGCCAGCAGCTTCCGGGACAGGGGTACCGGGGAGCTGTTTTTT
>TRBD1|TRBV19|many|14|TRBJ1-1
CASSLQGRGTEAFF
TGTGCCAGTAGTCTACAGGGGCGCGGAACTGAAGCTTTCTTT
>TRBD2|TRBV18|NA|16|TRBJ2-1
CASSPPGTSGSDRQFF
TGTGCCAGCTCACCTCCCGGGACTAGCGGGAGTGATCGGCAGTTCTTC
>TRBD1|TRBV27|NA|15|TRBJ1-1
CASSKGQGMNTEAFF
TGTGCCAGCAGCAAGGGACAGGGGATGAACACTGAAGCTTTCTTT
>TRBD1|TRBV18|few|14|TRBJ2-2
CASSPPTGAGELFF
TGTGCCAGCTCACCACCGACAGGGGCCGGGGAGCTGTTTTTT
>NA|TRBV7-2|NA|15|TRBJ2-2
CASTQFGGNTGELFF
TGTGCCAGCACCCAATTCGGGGGGAACACCGGGGAGCTGTTTTTT
>TRBD1|TRBV5-1|NA|15|TRBJ1-3
CASSLEGAKGNTIYF
TGCGCCAGCAGCTTAGAGGGGGCGAAGGGAAACACCATATATTTT
>NA|TRBV6-1|NA|19|TRBJ1-2
CASSEEGIYRDTDDYGYTF
TGTGCCAGCAGTGAGGAAGGTATTTACCGGGACACGGATGACTATGGCTACACCTTC
>NA|TRBV6-2/TRBV6-3|NA|13|TRBJ2-3
CASSYAYLDTQYF
TGTGCCAGCAGTTACGCGTACTTAGATACGCAGTATTTT
>NA|TRBV27|NA|12|TRBJ2-7
CASSSFSEEQYF
TGTGCCAGCAGTTCGTTCTCGGAGGAGCAGTACTTC
>TRBD1|TRBV9|few|15|TRBJ1-6
CASSAGTGENSPLHF
TGTGCCAGCAGCGCTGGGACAGGAGAGAATTCACCCCTCCACTTT
>NA|TRBV27|NA|16|TRBJ1-2
CASSLGGRGANPGYTF
TGTGCCAGCAGTTTAGGCGGGAGGGGGGCAAATCCGGGCTACACCTTC
>NA|TRBV6-1|few|13|TRBJ1-2
CASSERGDYGYTF
TGTGCCAGCAGTGAACGGGGGGACTATGGCTACACCTTC
>NA|TRBV6-1|NA|12|TRBJ1-1
CASSNGGSEAFF
TGTGCCAGCAGCAACGGGGGGTCTGAAGCTTTCTTT
>TRBD1|TRBV7-2|NA|18|TRBJ1-5
CASSPPGTALYSNQPQHF
TGTGCCAGCAGCCCCCCCGGGACAGCTTTGTATAGCAATCAGCCCCAGCATTTT
>NA|TRBV24-1|NA|15|TRBJ1-5
CATSHRGNSNQPQHF
TGTGCCACCAGCCACCGGGGAAATAGCAATCAGCCCCAGCATTTT
>TRBD1|TRBV6-1|NA|16|TRBJ1-4
CASSEWDSSRGEKLFF
TGTGCCAGCAGTGAGTGGGACAGCTCGAGGGGTGAAAAACTGTTTTTT
>NA|TRBV5-8|NA|19|TRBJ2-1
CASSFPPGGGESSYNEQFF
TGTGCCAGCAGCTTTCCCCCGGGGGGCGGGGAAAGCTCCTACAATGAGCAGTTCTTC
>NA|TRBV11-3|NA|20|TRBJ2-4
CASSFHWTTREGGGKNIQYF
TGTGCCAGCAGCTTCCATTGGACTACCCGGGAAGGAGGAGGCAAAAACATTCAGTACTTC